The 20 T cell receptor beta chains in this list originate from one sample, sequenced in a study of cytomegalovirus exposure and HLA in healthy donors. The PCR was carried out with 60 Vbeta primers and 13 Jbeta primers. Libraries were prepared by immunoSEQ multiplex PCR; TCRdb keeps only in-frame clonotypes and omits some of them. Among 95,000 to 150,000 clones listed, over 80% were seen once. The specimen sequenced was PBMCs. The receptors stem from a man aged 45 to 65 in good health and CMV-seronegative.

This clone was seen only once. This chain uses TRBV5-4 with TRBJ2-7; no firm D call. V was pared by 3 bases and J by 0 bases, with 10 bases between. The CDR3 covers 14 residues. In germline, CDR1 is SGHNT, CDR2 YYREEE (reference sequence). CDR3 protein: CASSSTDNSYEQYF. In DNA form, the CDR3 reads TGTGCCAGCAGCTCAACCGACAACTCCTACGAGCAGTACTTC.

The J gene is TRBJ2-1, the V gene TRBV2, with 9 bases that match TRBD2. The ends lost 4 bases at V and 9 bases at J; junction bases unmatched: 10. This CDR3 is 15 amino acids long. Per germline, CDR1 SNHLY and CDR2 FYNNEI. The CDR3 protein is CASSALAGVSGEQFF. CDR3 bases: TGTGCCAGCAGTGCCTTAGCGGGAGTTAGCGGTGAGCAGTTCTTC.

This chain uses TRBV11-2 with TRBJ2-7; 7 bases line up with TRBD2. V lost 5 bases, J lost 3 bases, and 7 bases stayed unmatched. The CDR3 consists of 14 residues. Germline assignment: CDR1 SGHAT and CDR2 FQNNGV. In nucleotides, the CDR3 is TGTGCCAGCAGCCTCCGGGGGGAATTCTACGAGCAGTACTTC. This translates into CASSLRGEFYEQYF.

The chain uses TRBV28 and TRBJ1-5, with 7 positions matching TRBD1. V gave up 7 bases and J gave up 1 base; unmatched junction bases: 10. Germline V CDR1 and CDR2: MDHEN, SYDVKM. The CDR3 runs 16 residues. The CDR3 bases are TGTGCCAGCATTCCAGTACAGGGGATGAGCAATCAGCCCCAGCATTTT. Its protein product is CASIPVQGMSNQPQHF.

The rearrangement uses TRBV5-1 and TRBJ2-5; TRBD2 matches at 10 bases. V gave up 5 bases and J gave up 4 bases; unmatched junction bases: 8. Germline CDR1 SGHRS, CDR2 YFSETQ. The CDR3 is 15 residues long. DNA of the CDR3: TGCGCCAGCAGAGAACTAGCGGGATTGGGAGAGACCCAGTACTTC. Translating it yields CASRELAGLGETQYF.

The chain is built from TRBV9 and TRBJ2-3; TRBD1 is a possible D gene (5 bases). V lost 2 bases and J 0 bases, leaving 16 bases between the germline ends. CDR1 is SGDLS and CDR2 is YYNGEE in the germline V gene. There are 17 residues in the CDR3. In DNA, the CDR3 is TGTGCCAGCAGCGTGGACCGACAGCAACTCAGCACAGATACGCAGTATTTT. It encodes CASSVDRQQLSTDTQYF. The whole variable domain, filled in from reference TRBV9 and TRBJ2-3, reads DSGVTQTPKHLITATGQRVTLRCSPRSGDLSVYWYQQSLDQGLQFLIQYYNGEERAKGNILERFSAQQFPDLHSELNLSSLELGDSALYFCASSVDRQQLSTDTQYFGPGTRLTVL.

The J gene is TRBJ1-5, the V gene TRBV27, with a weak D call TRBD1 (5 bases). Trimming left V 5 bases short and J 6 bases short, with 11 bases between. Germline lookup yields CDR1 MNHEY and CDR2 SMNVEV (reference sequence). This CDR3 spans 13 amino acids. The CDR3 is CASSPRVAQPQHF. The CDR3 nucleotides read TGTGCCAGCAGTCCCAGGGTGGCTCAGCCCCAGCATTTT.

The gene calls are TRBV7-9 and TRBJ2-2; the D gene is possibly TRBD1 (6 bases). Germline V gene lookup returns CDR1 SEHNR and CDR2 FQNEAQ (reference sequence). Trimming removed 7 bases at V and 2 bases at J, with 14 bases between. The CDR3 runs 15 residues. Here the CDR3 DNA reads TGTGCCAGCAACGCCGGACAGACTAACACCGGGGAGCTGTTTTTT. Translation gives CASNAGQTNTGELFF. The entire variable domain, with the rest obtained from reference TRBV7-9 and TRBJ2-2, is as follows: DTGVSQNPRHKITKRGQNVTFRCDPISEHNRLYWYRQTLGQGPEFLTYFQNEAQLEKSRLLSDRFSAERPKGSFSTLEIQRTEQGDSAMYLCASNAGQTNTGELFFGEGSRLTVL.

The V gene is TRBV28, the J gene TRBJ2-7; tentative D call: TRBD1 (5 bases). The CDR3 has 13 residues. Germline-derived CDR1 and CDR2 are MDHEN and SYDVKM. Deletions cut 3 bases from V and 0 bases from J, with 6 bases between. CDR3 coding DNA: TGTGCCAGCAGTTTGGGGCGCTCCTACGAGCAGTACTTC. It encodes CASSLGRSYEQYF. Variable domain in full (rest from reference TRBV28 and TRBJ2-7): DVKVTQSSRYLVKRTGEKVFLECVQDMDHENMFWYRQDPGLGLRLIYFSYDVKMKEKGDIPEGYSVSREKKERFSLILESASTNQTSMYLCASSLGRSYEQYFGPGTRLTVT.

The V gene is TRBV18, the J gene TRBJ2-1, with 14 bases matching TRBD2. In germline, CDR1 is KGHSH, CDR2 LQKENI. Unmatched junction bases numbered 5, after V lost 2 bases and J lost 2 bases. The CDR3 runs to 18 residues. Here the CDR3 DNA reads TGTGCCAGCTCACCATGGGGGACTAGCGGGGGAGCCTACAATGAGCAGTTCTTC. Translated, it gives CASSPWGTSGGAYNEQFF.

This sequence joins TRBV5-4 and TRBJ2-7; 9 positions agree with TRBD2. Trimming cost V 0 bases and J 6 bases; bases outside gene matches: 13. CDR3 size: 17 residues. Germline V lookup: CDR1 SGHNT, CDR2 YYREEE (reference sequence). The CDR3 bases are TGTGCCAGCAGCTTGGAACCGACTAGCGGAATGTTCGCCGAGCAGTACTTC. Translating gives CASSLEPTSGMFAEQYF.

The DNA of the CDR3 is TGTGCCAGCAGCTACGGACAGGGAAGGACTGAAGCTTTCTTT. It codes for CASSYGQGRTEAFF. V usage is TRBV5-4 and J usage is TRBJ1-1; 8 bases map to TRBD1. V trimming: 3 bases; J trimming: 5 bases; junction bases outside the gene matches: 6. The CDR3 extends over 14 amino acids. The V gene's germline CDR1 is SGHNT and CDR2 YYREEE (reference sequence).

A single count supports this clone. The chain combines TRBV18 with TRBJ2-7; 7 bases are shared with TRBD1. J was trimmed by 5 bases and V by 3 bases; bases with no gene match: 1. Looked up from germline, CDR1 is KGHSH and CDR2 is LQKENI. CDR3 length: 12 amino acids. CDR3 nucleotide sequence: TGTGCCAGCTCACCCGGGACAGACGAGCAGTACTTC. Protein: CASSPGTDEQYF.

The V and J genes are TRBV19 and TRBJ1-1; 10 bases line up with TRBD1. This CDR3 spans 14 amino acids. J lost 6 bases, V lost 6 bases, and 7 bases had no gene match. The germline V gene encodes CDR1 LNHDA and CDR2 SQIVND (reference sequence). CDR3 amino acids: CASRNRDRGPEAFF. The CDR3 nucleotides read TGTGCCAGTAGAAACCGGGACAGGGGACCTGAAGCTTTCTTT.

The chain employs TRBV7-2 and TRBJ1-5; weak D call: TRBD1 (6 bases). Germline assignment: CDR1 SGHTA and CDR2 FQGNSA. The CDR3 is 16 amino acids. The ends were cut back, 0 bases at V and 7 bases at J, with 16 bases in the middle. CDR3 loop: CASSLASTGLGQPQHF. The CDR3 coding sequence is TGTGCCAGCAGCTTAGCGAGCACAGGGCTTGGGCAGCCCCAGCATTTT.

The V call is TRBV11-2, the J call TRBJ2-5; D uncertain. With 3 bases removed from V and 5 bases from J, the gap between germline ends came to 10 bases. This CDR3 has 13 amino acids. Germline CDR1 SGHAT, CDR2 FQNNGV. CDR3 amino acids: CASSLYFWETQYF. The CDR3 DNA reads TGTGCCAGCAGCTTGTACTTTTGGGAGACCCAGTACTTC.

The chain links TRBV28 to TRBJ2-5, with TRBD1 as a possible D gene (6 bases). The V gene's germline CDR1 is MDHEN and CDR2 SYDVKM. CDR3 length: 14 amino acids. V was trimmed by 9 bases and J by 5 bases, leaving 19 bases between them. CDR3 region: CASGGAGVGETQYF. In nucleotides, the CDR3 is TGTGCCAGTGGAGGAGCAGGGGTGGGGGAGACCCAGTACTTC.

CDR3 amino acids: CASSPPGRGETQYF. The CDR3 DNA reads TGTGCCAGCAGCCCCCCGGGACGGGGGGAGACCCAGTACTTC. V gene TRBV9 combines with J gene TRBJ2-5; the D gene is possibly TRBD2 (6 bases). Trimming took off 4 bases at V and 5 bases at J, with 15 bases between the two ends. The CDR3 totals 14 residues. Germline-derived CDR1 and CDR2 are SGDLS and YYNGEE.

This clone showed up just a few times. The CDR3 nucleotides read TGTGCCAGCAGCACCAATTGGAGGGCAGGTATGAACACTGAAGCTTTCTTT. Translation: CASSTNWRAGMNTEAFF. V and J are TRBV5-6 and TRBJ1-1; D gene uncertain. This CDR3 comprises 17 residues. V was cut by 4 bases and J by 0 bases, with 19 bases left in between. Germline CDR1 reads SGHDT; CDR2 reads YYEEEE.

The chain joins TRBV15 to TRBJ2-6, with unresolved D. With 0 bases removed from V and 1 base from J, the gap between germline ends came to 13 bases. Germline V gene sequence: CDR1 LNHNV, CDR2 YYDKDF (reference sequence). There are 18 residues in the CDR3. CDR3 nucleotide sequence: TGTGCCACCAGCAGAGATCAGTCTTCTCCTTCTGGGGCCAACGTCCTGACTTTC. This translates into CATSRDQSSPSGANVLTF.